This is a list of T cell receptor beta chains from one sample in a study of blood T cell repertoires in COVID-19. TCRdb keeps only in-frame clones here, not all; method: immunoSEQ multiplex PCR. The sample records some 180,000 clones, roughly 84% being singletons. The specimen was peripheral blood. The receptors here all came from a man aged 65 to 79 with active or convalescent COVID-19. CDR3s include the opening cysteine and the closing phenylalanine or tryptophan. The order of the fields is J gene, V gene, CDR3 protein.

TRBJ2-5	TRBV4-3	CASSPSGGRETQYF
TRBJ2-7	TRBV3-1/TRBV3-2	CASSPTGQRNEQYF
TRBJ2-1	TRBV18	CASSPPSGSSYNEQFF
TRBJ1-1	TRBV11-2	CASSPSGTGGTEAFF
TRBJ2-1	TRBV7-2	CASSLGLAGGSVQFF
TRBJ1-2	TRBV5-8	CASSLGDRIYGYTF
TRBJ2-1	TRBV9	CASSVRGRGQSDEQFF
TRBJ2-5	TRBV5-1	CASSLARGGETQYF
TRBJ2-3	TRBV20-1	CSASPGLRPADTQYF
TRBJ1-4	TRBV14	CASSVASWGHSNEKLFF
TRBJ1-4	TRBV4-1	CASSQEAATREKLFF
TRBJ2-7	TRBV7-2	CASSLFGGPILREGHEQYF
TRBJ2-1	TRBV19	CASRDREVWLF
TRBJ1-1	TRBV18	CASSPAGQSNTEAFF
TRBJ1-1	TRBV9	CASSVGGGGTEAFF
TRBJ1-1	TRBV2	CASGGWDTEAFF
TRBJ2-1	TRBV10-1	CASSEATGDEQFF
TRBJ2-3	TRBV3-1/TRBV3-2	CASSPHWEVAGSTDTQYF
TRBJ2-3	TRBV10-1	CASSEVVVTDTQYF
TRBJ2-7	TRBV29-1	CSVGWDRGQWYEQYF
TRBJ1-2	TRBV19	CASRGMGGPFFNGYTF
TRBJ1-1	TRBV7-9	CASSLGDSLNTEAFF
TRBJ1-1	TRBV29-1	CSVDGQGRGTEAFF
TRBJ2-7	TRBV7-2	CASSRRESEQYF
TRBJ1-3	TRBV11-2	CASSSLTVSGNTIYF
TRBJ2-3	TRBV24-1	CATSDDALAAHTQYF
TRBJ2-3	TRBV7-2	CASSLGDGGRAGTQYF
TRBJ1-1	TRBV6-2/TRBV6-3	CASSQVNRGRDTEAFF
TRBJ2-5	TRBV24-1	CATSASGETQYF
TRBJ2-5	TRBV12-3/TRBV12-4	CASSGGPQETQYF